Below are 15 T cell receptor beta chains sequenced from a single sample in a study of spatial heterogeneity in lung cancer. Study-wide results and caveats: One measure, the expanded intratumoral alpha and beta TCR count, tracked tumor mutation counts.

TCRdb called the 5' RACE reads again in MiXCR, with one record for every CDR3 protein. The sample has about 5,600 distinct CDR3 sequences; approximately 7.5% are singletons. Regarding time point: sample taken at primary tumor resection. No antigen has been identified for these receptors. The sample consisted of lung tumor tissue, taken at surgery. Source of these receptors: a female donor with early-stage non-small cell lung cancer.

This clonotype was seen repeatedly, ten times or more. The chain carries TRBV6-2 or TRBV6-3 and TRBJ1-1; tentative D call: TRBD1 (6 bases). CDR1 and CDR2 from the germline V gene are MNHEY and SVGEGT. V dropped 6 bases and J dropped 3 bases, with 11 bases sitting between them. CDR3 size: 13 residues. The CDR3 sequence: CASRRGGHTEAFF. As DNA, the CDR3 is TGTGCCAGCAGGAGGGGGGGGCACACTGAAGCTTTCTTT.

This clonotype is labeled medium-sized. The chain couples TRBV4-2 to TRBJ2-3; TRBD1 matches at 7 bases. With V trimmed by 3 bases and J by 2 bases, 2 bases remained unmatched. This CDR3 contains 14 residues. Germline assignment: CDR1 LGHNA and CDR2 YNFKEQ. The CDR3 DNA sequence: TGTGCCAGCAGCCAGGGGACAGACACAGATACGCAGTATTTT. It codes for CASSQGTDTDTQYF.

Relative to its sample, this clonotype is medium-sized (0.01 to 0.1%). CDR3 DNA sequence: TGTGCCAGCAGCGTAGAGGTCCCCGGGGCCGGGGAGCTGTTTTTT. Its translation is CASSVEVPGAGELFF. This chain joins TRBV9 and TRBJ2-2; D possibly corresponds to TRBD2 (5 bases). This CDR3 region has 15 residues. The V gene lost 0 bases and the J gene lost 6 bases, with 12 bases spanning the gap. Germline V gene lookup returns CDR1 SGDLS and CDR2 YYNGEE. The variable domain in full, with the rest retrieved from reference TRBV9 and TRBJ2-2, is DSGVTQTPKHLITATGQRVTLRCSPRSGDLSVYWYQQSLDQGLQFLIQYYNGEERAKGNILERFSAQQFPDLHSELNLSSLELGDSALYFCASSVEVPGAGELFFGEGSRLTVL.

In its sample, this clonotype is medium-sized. This sequence joins TRBV2 and TRBJ1-4, with D perhaps matching TRBD1 (5 bases). The CDR3 extends over 13 amino acids. V dropped 5 bases and J dropped 13 bases, with 17 bases sitting between them. Germline CDR1 is SNHLY and CDR2 is FYNNEI. The CDR3 here is CASSMGLMGGLFF. The CDR3 DNA is TGTGCCAGCAGTATGGGGTTAATGGGGGGACTGTTTTTT.

V gene TRBV6-5 combines with J gene TRBJ2-5; D remains unclear. CDR1 and CDR2 from the germline V gene are MNHEY and SVGAGI. Between the trimmed V and J ends, which lost 2 bases and 5 bases, there was a span of 12 bases. CDR3 length: 14 residues. CDR3 protein: CASSYPKPAETQYF. For the CDR3, the DNA is TGTGCCAGCAGTTACCCGAAACCCGCCGAGACCCAGTACTTC.

This clonotype was seen many times. The rearrangement links TRBV9 to TRBJ2-7, with unresolved D. This CDR3 spans 15 amino acids. With 0 bases removed from V and 0 bases from J, the gap between germline ends came to 10 bases. In germline, CDR1 is SGDLS, CDR2 YYNGEE. CDR3 residues: CASSVGSRASYEQYF. CDR3 in DNA: TGTGCCAGCAGCGTAGGGAGTAGGGCCTCCTACGAGCAGTACTTC.

In this sample, this clonotype turned up many times. J is TRBJ2-3 and V is TRBV27; 7 bases are shared with TRBD1. The CDR3 loop spans 13 amino acids. CDR1 MNHEY and CDR2 SMNVEV come from the germline V gene (reference sequence). The V and J ends lost 6 bases and 3 bases, in that order; junction bases with no gene match: 3. The CDR3 DNA reads TGTGCCAGCAGAGAGACAGGGACAGATACGCAGTATTTT. Amino acids: CASRETGTDTQYF.

Many counts were recorded for this clonotype. V is TRBV29-1 and J is TRBJ1-2; TRBD1 matches 9 bases. CDR3 size: 16 residues. The V segment lost 3 bases and the J segment 4 bases; nucleotides outside the gene matches: 12. CDR1 is SQVTM and CDR2 is ANQGSEA in the germline V gene. In DNA form, the CDR3 reads TGCAGCGTTGACAGAGACATACAGGGGGCGGTCTATGGCTACACCTTC. Protein product: CSVDRDIQGAVYGYTF.

This clonotype is labeled as large. The V gene is TRBV15, the J gene TRBJ2-3; 7 bases are a match to TRBD1. The CDR3 runs 14 residues. Germline V CDR1 and CDR2: LNHNV, YYDKDF (reference sequence). Trimming at V came to 3 bases and at J to 0 bases, leaving 0 bases not matched to a gene. This chain's CDR3 is CATSRTGSTDTQYF. The CDR3 region has the DNA TGTGCCACCAGCAGGACAGGGAGCACAGATACGCAGTATTTT.

In this sample, this clonotype is medium-sized. Here the CDR3 DNA reads TGTGCCAGCAGTGGTACGGGGGAGACCCAGTACTTC. Translating gives CASSGTGETQYF. The chain employs TRBV27 and TRBJ2-5; D is perhaps TRBD2 (5 bases). Germline V gives CDR1 MNHEY, CDR2 SMNVEV (reference sequence). The CDR3 has 12 residues. Trimming took off 5 bases at V and 5 bases at J, with 9 bases between the two ends.

The sample holds many counts of this clonotype. V is TRBV7-8 and J is TRBJ2-2; no definite D call. Germline assignment: CDR1 SGHVS and CDR2 FQNEAQ. The CDR3 totals 14 residues. Between the trimmed V and J ends, which lost 3 bases and 3 bases, there was a span of 8 bases. The CDR3 bases are TGTGCCAGCAGCTTTCAGAGTTACACCGGGGAGCTGTTTTTT. Encoded protein: CASSFQSYTGELFF.

Within the sample, this clonotype is medium-sized. The chain uses TRBV14 and TRBJ1-5; maybe TRBD1 (5 bases). This CDR3 has 16 amino acids. Per germline, CDR1 SGHDN and CDR2 FVKESK. Trimming cost V 1 base and J 2 bases, with 12 bases left between them. In DNA, the CDR3 is TGTGCCAGCAGCCAAGTCCAGGGTGAGGGCAATCAGCCCCAGCATTTT. Amino acid sequence: CASSQVQGEGNQPQHF.

This clonotype was found many times. This chain uses TRBV5-1 with TRBJ1-4, with TRBD1 as a possible D gene (5 bases). V was clipped by 2 bases and J by 3 bases, with 8 bases between them. CDR3 length: 14 residues. The germline V gene encodes CDR1 SGHRS and CDR2 YFSETQ. The CDR3 reads CASSFAGPNEKLFF. The CDR3 nucleotides are TGCGCCAGCAGCTTCGCAGGGCCTAATGAAAAACTGTTTTTT.

The sample holds many counts of this clonotype. V gene TRBV5-4 combines with J gene TRBJ2-7; D ambiguous. CDR1 is SGHNT, CDR2 YYREEE, per germline (reference sequence). The CDR3 loop spans 15 amino acids. V shed 5 bases and J shed 3 bases, with 18 bases lying between them. The CDR3 region is CASRPTGSPIYEQYF. Written as DNA, the CDR3 is TGTGCCAGCAGACCAACCGGGTCCCCGATCTACGAGCAGTACTTC.

The count of this clonotype is one. The rearrangement uses TRBV5-6 and TRBJ1-6; D is ambiguous. The CDR3 contains 12 residues. Germline CDR1 SGHDT, CDR2 YYEEEE. Between the trimmed V and J ends, which lost 4 bases and 5 bases, there was a span of 4 bases. This chain's CDR3 is CASSGDNSPLHF. The CDR3, as DNA: TGTGCCAGCAGCGGGGATAATTCACCCCTCCACTTT. The complete variable domain, with remaining parts taken from reference TRBV5-6 and TRBJ1-6, reads DAGVTQSPTHLIKTRGQQVTLRCSPKSGHDTVSWYQQALGQGPQFIFQYYEEEERQRGNFPDRFSGHQFPNYSSELNVNALLLGDSALYLCASSGDNSPLHFGNGTRLTVT.